The 5 T cell receptor beta chains below come from one sample, sequenced in a study of T-cell reconstitution after alpha-beta-depleted transplantation in children. TCRbeta library preparation incorporated unique molecular identifiers. One entry per CDR3 protein, called by TCRdb with MiXCR from the PCR reads. The sample records about 580,000 distinct CDR3 sequences, approximately 30% being singletons. The sample was PBMCs, taken before TCRalphabeta/CD19-depleted stem cell transplant. The origin of the receptors is a boy under two years old with Wiskott-Aldrich syndrome, due to receive a stem cell transplant.

The chain employs TRBV28 and TRBJ2-7; 11 nucleotides line up with TRBD2. J lost 5 bases, V lost 1 base, and 13 bases had no gene match. This CDR3 contains 18 residues. Germline V CDR1 and CDR2: MDHEN, SYDVKM. The CDR3 is CASSLFPPTSGMFDEQYF. The CDR3 bases are TGTGCCAGCAGTTTATTCCCGCCGACTAGCGGGATGTTTGACGAGCAGTACTTC.

The sample holds one count of this clonotype. V usage is TRBV28 and J usage is TRBJ2-2; the D is unclear. The CDR3 has 12 amino acids. Looked up from germline, CDR1 is MDHEN and CDR2 is SYDVKM. V shed 2 bases and J shed 7 bases, with 5 bases lying between them. The CDR3 DNA is TGTGCCAGCAGTTTAAATGTCGGGGAGCTGTTTTTT. Residues: CASSLNVGELFF.

This rearrangement joins TRBV3-1 to TRBJ1-5; D uncertain. Germline CDR1 reads LGHDT; CDR2 reads YNNKEL (reference sequence). Between the trimmed V and J ends, which lost 0 bases and 3 bases, there was a span of 6 bases. The CDR3 totals 14 residues. The CDR3 protein is CASSQEGLNQPQHF. The CDR3 nucleotides read TGTGCCAGCAGCCAAGAGGGCCTCAATCAGCCCCAGCATTTT.

The rearrangement links TRBV7-3 to TRBJ1-6, with unresolved D. V was trimmed by 5 bases and J by 6 bases, leaving 8 bases between them. Germline CDR1 and CDR2: SGHTA and FQGTGA. The CDR3 length is 13 residues. CDR3 nucleotides: TGTGCCAGCAGCCCCGGGTTTAATTCACCCCTCCACTTT. It yields the protein CASSPGFNSPLHF.

This clonotype has only a few counts. The chain has TRBV10-3 and TRBJ2-7; D assignment may be TRBD1 or TRBD2 (6 bases each). Trimming cost V 6 bases and J 5 bases, with 14 bases left between them. Germline assignment: CDR1 ENHRY and CDR2 SYGVKD. The CDR3 is made up of 13 amino acids. The DNA of the CDR3 is TGTGCCATCAGGGGTCCGGGGGCCAACGAGCAGTACTTC. Translated, it gives CAIRGPGANEQYF.